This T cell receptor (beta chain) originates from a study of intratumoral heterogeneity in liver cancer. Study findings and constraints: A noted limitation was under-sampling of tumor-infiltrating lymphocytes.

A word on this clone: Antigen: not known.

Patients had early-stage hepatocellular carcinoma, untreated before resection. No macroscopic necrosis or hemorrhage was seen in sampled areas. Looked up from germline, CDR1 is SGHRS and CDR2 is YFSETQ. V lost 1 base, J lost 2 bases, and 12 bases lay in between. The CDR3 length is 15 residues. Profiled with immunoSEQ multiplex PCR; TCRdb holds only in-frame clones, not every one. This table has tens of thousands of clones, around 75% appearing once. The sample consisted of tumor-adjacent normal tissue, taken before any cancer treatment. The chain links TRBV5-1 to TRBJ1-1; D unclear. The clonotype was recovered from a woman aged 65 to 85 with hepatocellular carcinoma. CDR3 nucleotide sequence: TGCGCCAGCAGCTTGTTGGCACAAAAAAACACTGAAGCTTTCTTT. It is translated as CASSLLAQKNTEAFF.